The T cell receptor beta chain under discussion was sequenced for a study of blood T cell repertoires in COVID-19. For the study at large: The United States, Italy and Spain were the sources of the acute and convalescent COVID-19 samples. Sources were T cells, B-cell-depleted T cells, or PBMCs; the material itself was cDNA or gDNA.

In the original processing: The assay estimated nucleated cells by amplifying reference gene primers. Clones were sequenced by immunoSEQ multiplex PCR, and TCRdb holds only the in-frame ones, with some missing. V, J and clone size are those of that table, while D and trimming were read from the DNA. The table shows roughly 47,000 clones, with over 80% occurring only once. Germline loops: CDR1 LGHNA, CDR2 YSLEER. The CDR3 is made up of 17 amino acids. V lost 3 bases and J lost 0; bases outside the gene matches: 8. The clonotype originates from a man aged 50-60 years with acute or convalescent COVID-19. The sequenced sample consisted of peripheral blood. The chain carries TRBV4-3 and TRBJ1-3, with 7 nucleotides matching TRBD1. The CDR3 loop is CASSHHTGTDSGNTIYF. CDR3 nucleotides: TGCGCCAGCAGCCATCACACCGGGACAGACTCTGGAAACACCATATATTTT.